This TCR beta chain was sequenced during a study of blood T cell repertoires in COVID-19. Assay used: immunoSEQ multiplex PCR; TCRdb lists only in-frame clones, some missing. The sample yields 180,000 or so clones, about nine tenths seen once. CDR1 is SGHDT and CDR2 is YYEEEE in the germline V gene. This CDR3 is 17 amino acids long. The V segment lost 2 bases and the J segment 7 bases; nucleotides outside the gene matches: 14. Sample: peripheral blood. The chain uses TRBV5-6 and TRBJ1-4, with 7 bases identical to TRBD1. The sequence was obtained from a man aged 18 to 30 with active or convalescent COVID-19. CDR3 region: CASSFFATGRLGEKLFF. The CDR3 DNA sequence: TGTGCCAGCAGCTTTTTCGCGACAGGGCGTTTAGGTGAAAAACTGTTTTTT. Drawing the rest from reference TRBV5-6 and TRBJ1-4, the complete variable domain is DAGVTQSPTHLIKTRGQQVTLRCSPKSGHDTVSWYQQALGQGPQFIFQYYEEEERQRGNFPDRFSGHQFPNYSSELNVNALLLGDSALYLCASSFFATGRLGEKLFFGSGTQLSVL.